The 8 T cell receptor beta chains listed next were all sequenced from one sample in a study of blood T cell repertoires in COVID-19. Here immunoSEQ multiplex PCR was the method, and the copy in TCRdb shows in-frame clones only, minus some. The sample records about 220,000 clones, about four fifths being singletons. Specimen: peripheral blood. These TCRs come from a woman aged 45-59 years with acute or convalescent COVID-19.

The chain is built from TRBV5-6 and TRBJ1-2, with D perhaps TRBD1 (6 bases). The germline gives CDR1 SGHDT, CDR2 YYEEEE. Trimming stripped 3 bases from V and 8 bases from J, with 17 bases between. The CDR3 is 14 residues long. As DNA, the CDR3 is TGTGCCAGCAGCTGGGGACAAGCCCTTCTAGGCTACACCTTC. This gives the protein CASSWGQALLGYTF.

There are a few counts of this clone. The chain employs TRBV18 and TRBJ2-5, with TRBD2 matching 14 bases. The V segment lost 5 bases and the J segment 4 bases; nucleotides outside the gene matches: 6. Germline V gene lookup returns CDR1 KGHSH and CDR2 LQKENI. This CDR3 has 16 amino acids. CDR3 in DNA: TGTGCCAGCTCATCGGGGGGACTAGCGGGAGCAGAGACCCAGTACTTC. Its protein is CASSSGGLAGAETQYF.

The V gene is TRBV19, the J gene TRBJ2-7, with TRBD1 identical over 8 bases. The trim removed 4 bases at V and 5 bases at J, leaving 4 bases unmatched. The CDR3 has 13 amino acids. CDR1 is LNHDA, CDR2 SQIVND, per germline (reference sequence). The CDR3 DNA reads TGTGCCAGTAGTACGGCAGGGGGCGACGAGCAGTACTTC. Translating it yields CASSTAGGDEQYF.

The chain joins TRBV20-1 to TRBJ2-7, with D perhaps TRBD2 (5 bases). V dropped 3 bases and J dropped 0 bases, with 12 bases sitting between them. Germline CDR1 is DFQATT and CDR2 is SNEGSKA (reference sequence). The CDR3 covers 14 residues. Here the CDR3 reads CSASLSAASYEQYF. The DNA for the CDR3 is TGCAGTGCTAGTCTTAGCGCTGCCTCCTACGAGCAGTACTTC.

This clone has a handful of counts. The V gene is TRBV28, the J gene TRBJ1-5; D perhaps matches TRBD1 (6 bases). The germline V gene encodes CDR1 MDHEN and CDR2 SYDVKM. This CDR3 comprises 16 residues. Trimming cost V 4 bases and J 5 bases, with 18 bases left between them. In DNA, the CDR3 is TGTGCCAGCAGTTCGGCGCTTAGGGGGGGTTATCAGCCCCAGCATTTT. The encoded protein is CASSSALRGGYQPQHF.

V and J are TRBV5-4 and TRBJ1-1; D ambiguous. The CDR3 contains 14 residues. Trimming took off 3 bases at V and 2 bases at J, with 11 bases between the two ends. Germline CDR1 and CDR2: SGHNT and YYREEE (reference sequence). DNA for the CDR3: TGTGCCAGCAGCTCGGTTGAGATCAACACTGAAGCTTTCTTT. Protein product: CASSSVEINTEAFF.

The chain uses TRBV3-1 (or the pseudogene TRBV3-2) and TRBJ2-6; weak D call: TRBD1 (6 bases). Germline values: CDR1 LGHDT, CDR2 YNNKEL (reference sequence). The CDR3 runs to 17 residues. V was clipped by 4 bases and J by 4 bases, with 17 bases between them. DNA of the CDR3: TGTGCCAGCAGCCCCCCGAGGCAGGGGACCGGGGCCAACGTCCTGACTTTC. Translation gives CASSPPRQGTGANVLTF.

The V call is TRBV6-5, the J call TRBJ2-1, with 7 bases identical to TRBD1. The CDR3 sequence is 12 residues long. Germline V gene lookup returns CDR1 MNHEY and CDR2 SVGAGI. With 10 bases clipped from V and 6 bases from J, the junction kept 6 bases outside the gene matches. The CDR3 DNA reads TGTGCCATCGGGGACAGACCCAATGAGCAGTTCTTC. Its protein is CAIGDRPNEQFF.